The 12 T cell receptor beta chains reported below all come from one sample, sequenced in a study of CXCR3-negative and CXCR3-positive naive CD8 T cells. Carrying UMI labels, the TRB cDNA libraries were prepared through 5' RACE. Using the 5' RACE reads, TCRdb records one entry per CDR3 protein without DNA. Here the sample table reports about 62,000 distinct CDR3 sequences. Sequencing was performed on naive CXCR3- CD8+ T cells from blood. Subset defined: CD45RO-CCR7+CD27+CD95- naive CD8+ T cells lacking CXCR3 (TNR3-). The receptor source for this set is a human donor in good health. Some clones in this sample may be carry-over from other donors' samples.

The chain employs TRBV29-1 and TRBJ2-1; the D gene TCRdb calls, TRBD1, cannot be checked with no DNA. The CDR3 is 14 residues long. The germline CDR1 and CDR2 sequences are SQVTM and ANQGSEA. CDR3 in amino acids: CSVGTGYDHNEQFF.

The chain joins TRBV28 to TRBJ2-2; as DNA is missing, the TRBD1 call by TCRdb cannot be tested. Looked up from germline, CDR1 is MDHEN and CDR2 is SYDVKM. The CDR3 spans 16 residues. The CDR3 sequence is CASSFPGDAGTGELFF. Looking up the rest from reference TRBV28 and TRBJ2-2 gives the full variable domain: DVKVTQSSRYLVKRTGEKVFLECVQDMDHENMFWYRQDPGLGLRLIYFSYDVKMKEKGDIPEGYSVSREKKERFSLILESASTNQTSMYLCASSFPGDAGTGELFFGEGSRLTVL.

V gene TRBV20-1 combines with J gene TRBJ1-2; TCRdb returns TRBD1, unconfirmable since there is no DNA. Germline values: CDR1 DFQATT, CDR2 SNEGSKA (reference sequence). CDR3 length: 13 amino acids. CDR3 loop: CSARAKDPGGYTF.

The V and J genes are TRBV29-1 and TRBJ2-3; the D call of TRBD2 rests on TCRdb alone, since no DNA is present to check it. CDR3 length: 15 residues. CDR1 is SQVTM and CDR2 is ANQGSEA in the germline V gene. The CDR3: CSVVQRGSGTDTQYF.

The CDR3 reads CSVATGPLNGYTF. V and J are TRBV29-1 and TRBJ1-2; TCRdb indicates TRBD1, and absent DNA this call remains unverified. CDR1 and CDR2 from the germline V gene are SQVTM and ANQGSEA. This CDR3 is 13 amino acids long.

The chain has TRBV12-3 or TRBV12-4 and TRBJ2-5; TCRdb picks TRBD1, but there is no DNA to check that call. The CDR3 runs to 14 residues. The CDR3 spells CASSWSGQQETQYF.

The chain is built from TRBV4-3 and TRBJ1-2; no DNA is available, so the TRBD1 call from TCRdb remains unchecked. Germline CDR1 LGHNA, CDR2 YSLEER. This CDR3 contains 16 residues. This chain's CDR3 is CASSQDLSEGGYGYTF.

The rearrangement uses TRBV19 and TRBJ2-1; TCRdb lists TRBD2, though no DNA is available to test this call. Germline V gene sequence: CDR1 LNHDA, CDR2 SQIVND (reference sequence). This CDR3 has 17 amino acids. CDR3 protein: CASSPSTGGGSYNEQFF.

CDR3 loop: CSVRGTATYEQYF. The gene calls are TRBV29-1 and TRBJ2-7; TCRdb's assignment of TRBD2 cannot be checked, as there is no DNA. Germline V gene data show CDR1 as SQVTM and CDR2 as ANQGSEA. This CDR3 comprises 13 residues.

The J gene is TRBJ2-2, the V gene TRBV28; TCRdb's D gene call, TRBD1, goes unchecked for lack of DNA. The CDR3 consists of 13 residues. Germline CDR1 MDHEN, CDR2 SYDVKM. This CDR3 reads CASSLTVSGELFF.

The chain has TRBV4-1 and TRBJ2-7; the TRBD1 assignment by TCRdb is unverifiable without DNA. Germline V gives CDR1 MGHRA, CDR2 YSYEKL. There are 16 residues in the CDR3. CDR3 protein: CASSQATGGRTYEQYF.

This chain connects TRBV5-1 to TRBJ2-7; the D gene TCRdb calls, TRBD1, cannot be checked with no DNA. Germline CDR1 reads SGHRS; CDR2 reads YFSETQ. This CDR3 has 13 amino acids. The CDR3 sequence is CASSPGFGYEQYF. The full variable domain, in which reference TRBV5-1 and TRBJ2-7 provide the parts outside the CDR3, is KAGVTQTPRYLIKTRGQQVTLSCSPISGHRSVSWYQQTPGQGLQFLFEYFSETQRNKGNFPGRFSGRQFSNSRSEMNVSTLELGDSALYLCASSPGFGYEQYFGPGTRLTVT.